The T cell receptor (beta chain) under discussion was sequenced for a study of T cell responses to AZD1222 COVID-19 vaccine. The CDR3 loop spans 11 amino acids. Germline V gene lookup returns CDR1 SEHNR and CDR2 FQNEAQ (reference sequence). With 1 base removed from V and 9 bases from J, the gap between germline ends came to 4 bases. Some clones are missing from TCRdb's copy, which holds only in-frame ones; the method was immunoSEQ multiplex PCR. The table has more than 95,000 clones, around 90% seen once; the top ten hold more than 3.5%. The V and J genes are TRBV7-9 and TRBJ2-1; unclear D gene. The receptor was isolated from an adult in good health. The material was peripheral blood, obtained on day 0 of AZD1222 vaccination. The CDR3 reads CASSLDSEQFF. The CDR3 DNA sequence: TGTGCCAGCAGCTTAGACAGTGAGCAGTTCTTC.